The rows below give T cell receptor beta chains drawn from one sample of a study of identical twins. TCRdb analysed the 5' RACE reads with MiXCR anew, one entry per CDR3 protein. The data show 350,000 to 500,000 distinct CDR3 sequences, less than 20% seen once. The sample taken for sequencing was naive T cells sorted from blood. Receptors originate from a man in his fifties in good health. The CDR3 runs from the conserved cysteine through the conserved F or W. A D gene is named only where the DNA matches it firmly. Clone size appears in some rows only: once, few, many, or a class for an expanded clone.

V gene	clone size	D gene	J gene	CDR3 DNA	CDR3 protein
TRBV29-1	.	.	TRBJ2-1	TGCAGCGTTGAAGAAAGGGCGGATTACTATGAGCAGTTCTTC	CSVEERADYYEQFF
TRBV4-2	many	.	TRBJ2-2	TGTGCCAGCAGCCAGAACAGACCTCCGGGAGTATCGAACACCGGGGAGCTGTTTTTT	CASSQNRPPGVSNTGELFF
TRBV20-1	.	.	TRBJ1-5	TGCAGTGCTAGTTGGGGCGATCTTAGCAATCAGCCCCAGCATTTT	CSASWGDLSNQPQHF
TRBV7-9	few	TRBD2	TRBJ2-1	TGTGCCAGCAGCTTAGCGACTAGCGGGAGTAGGGATGAGCAGTTCTTC	CASSLATSGSRDEQFF
TRBV6-2/TRBV6-3	once	TRBD2	TRBJ2-7	TGTGCCAGCAGTTACTCGACCCTTGGAGGGTCGGGACTAGCGTCATCCTCCTACGAGCAGTACTTC	CASSYSTLGGSGLASSSYEQYF
TRBV6-6	few	.	TRBJ2-3	TGTGCCAGCAGTTACGGTTCACCCGGTCTGTATTTT	CASSYGSPGLYF
TRBV4-2	many	TRBD2	TRBJ2-1	TGTGCCAGCAGCCAAGAATTACTAGCGGGGGTACGGGCCTACAATGAGCAGTTCTTC	CASSQELLAGVRAYNEQFF
TRBV5-1	few	.	TRBJ1-4	TGCGCCAGCAGCCTTGGCGGAAAGTTGGTCGCAACTAATGAAAAACTGTTTTTT	CASSLGGKLVATNEKLFF
TRBV10-2	once	TRBD1	TRBJ1-6	TGCGCCAGCACCTGGGACAGGGGAAATAATTCACCCCTCCACTTT	CASTWDRGNNSPLHF
TRBV7-3	.	TRBD2	TRBJ2-5	TGTGCCAGCAGCATAGCGGGAGGAGAGACCCAGTACTTC	CASSIAGGETQYF